This T cell receptor (beta chain) emerged from a study of identical twins. This CDR3 spans 17 amino acids. Looked up from germline, CDR1 is SGHVS and CDR2 is FQNEAQ. Germline trimming cut 0 bases from V and 4 bases from J; bases unmatched to any gene: 6. TCRdb processed the 5' RACE reads anew with MiXCR; each CDR3 protein has one entry. The table records roughly 720,000 distinct CDR3 sequences, 15% to 20% of them present only once. These data also featured in a second study, about T cells expressing NK-cell markers. From that paper: Repertoires of TCR beta were obtained from T cells sorted as CD3+CD56+NKG2C+, CD3+CD56+NKG2C- and CD3+CD56-NKG2C+. In the group of eight sequenced donors, seven were HCMV-seropositive and one was seronegative. Several experiments confined sorting to alpha-beta TCR T cells with an anti-gamma-delta TCR antibody.

This rearrangement joins TRBV7-8 to TRBJ2-6, with 7 bases that match TRBD2. The clonotype was recovered from a woman under 30 in good health. Sample: PBMCs. CDR3 protein: CASSLALRGGGANVLTF. In nucleotides, the CDR3 is TGTGCCAGCAGCTTAGCGCTAAGGGGAGGGGGGGCCAACGTCCTGACTTTC.